This T cell receptor gamma chain was retrieved from a study of Vδ1+ human thymocytes. This clone was recorded a few times. The antigen is unknown. RNA was extracted from the cells and then reverse transcribed. Multiplex PCR used pooled V-gene forward primers and a constant-region reverse primer to amplify CDR3s. TCRdb called clones anew from the multiplex PCR reads with CATT. The sample carries tens of thousands of gamma-chain clones, around 20% recorded once. The sorted cells were CD3+ Vdelta1+ Vdelta2- thymocytes from alphabeta-depleted thymus. General observations from the study: Thymic TRG and TRD repertoires appeared highly polyclonal, with Gaussian CDR3 length distributions.

The CDR3 runs 14 residues. Germline V gene data show CDR1 as VTNTFY and CDR2 as YDVSTARD (reference sequence). The junction had 7 bases not matched to a gene; V was cut back by 0 bases and J by 5 bases. Source material: Vdelta1+ gamma-delta thymocytes from the thymus. As to subset: FACS-sorted CD3+ TCRalphabeta- TCRVdelta1+ TCRVdelta2- thymocytes. The receptor comes from a boy under two years old who had congenital heart surgery. The rearrangement uses TRGV3 and TRGJ1 or TRGJ2. The CDR3 loop reads CATWDRHPHYKKLF. The CDR3 region has the DNA TGTGCCACCTGGGACAGGCATCCACATTATAAGAAACTCTTT.